These T cell receptor beta chains were read from a single sample in a study of blood T cell repertoires in COVID-19. Only in-frame clones appear in the TCRdb table, and some are missing; sequencing was by immunoSEQ multiplex PCR. The profile covers 120,000 to 150,000 clones, with over 80% appearing a single time and approximately 9.9% taken by the ten largest. The sample was peripheral blood. The receptors come from a woman at least 80 years old with acute or convalescent COVID-19. Both conserved end residues are part of each CDR3.

TRBV5-1	TRBJ2-2	CASSLVGANTGELFF
TRBV6-5	TRBJ1-2	CASMMETGFNYGYTF
TRBV5-6	TRBJ1-5	CASSFTGGGIAQPQHF
TRBV7-3	TRBJ1-1	CASSSLGQGEAFF
TRBV5-1	TRBJ2-5	CASGGETQYF
TRBV19	TRBJ1-5	CASSPHTTGTGQPQHF
TRBV7-3	TRBJ2-2	CASSSRQGGTGELFF
TRBV9	TRBJ2-3	CASSVGLAGTDTQYF
TRBV7-9	TRBJ1-2	CASSLPGQAARALNYGYTF
TRBV29-1	TRBJ2-2	CSVSTRLAAGELFF
TRBV7-9	TRBJ2-3	CASSLPLAGTDTQYF
TRBV4-1	TRBJ1-1	CASSRQGGGTEAFF
TRBV10-2	TRBJ1-2	CASRPTGQDYGYTF
TRBV5-1	TRBJ1-2	CASSLSGGNYGYTF
TRBV29-1	TRBJ2-1	CSVEPRLAGDPNEQFF
TRBV30	TRBJ2-1	CAWSVGTGRNEQFF
TRBV3-1/TRBV3-2	TRBJ1-1	CASSQVRAWWPEAFF
TRBV7-8	TRBJ2-1	CASSLRTRGYNEQFF
TRBV7-2	TRBJ2-7	CASSLEGVGQDEQYF
TRBV4-3	TRBJ1-2	CASSQVVGGRGYGYTF
TRBV5-8	TRBJ1-5	CASSSPGYRSIDQPQHF
TRBV3-1/TRBV3-2	TRBJ1-4	CASSQDNRYLEKLFF
TRBV18	TRBJ2-5	CASSPSRGETQYF
TRBV6-6	TRBJ2-1	CASSPWAHQTTEEQFF
TRBV30	TRBJ2-5	CAWSSSRTGGQTQYF
TRBV25-1	TRBJ2-3	CASSVSGLAGSTDTQYF
TRBV5-8	TRBJ1-5	CASSLGRSNQPQHF
TRBV25-1	TRBJ1-2	CASSVPGTGGSGYTF
TRBV4-1	TRBJ1-1	CASSQDEGQGAPEAFF
TRBV21-1	TRBJ1-1	CASRDRKGREKAFF
TRBV5-8	TRBJ1-4	CASSRVNEKLFF
TRBV30	TRBJ1-5	CAWAGTGVFQPQHF
TRBV6-2/TRBV6-3	TRBJ2-7	CASSLGQGDVQYF
TRBV3-1/TRBV3-2	TRBJ1-3	CASSQQGAGNTIYF
TRBV6-5	TRBJ1-5	CASRGPTFQQPQHF
TRBV2	TRBJ2-3	CASSGRGSTDTQYF
TRBV2	TRBJ2-3	CASSDRGDTQYF
TRBV10-3	TRBJ1-2	CAISDQTGTGRGYTF
TRBV18	TRBJ2-2	CASSPQTADTGELFF
TRBV7-8	TRBJ1-2	CASSQDSSFNRYTF
TRBV5-1	TRBJ2-5	CASSPGTSGGYQETQYF
TRBV7-3	TRBJ2-2	CASSPSPETGELFF
TRBV7-2	TRBJ2-3	CASSPGLGTQYF
TRBV7-7	TRBJ2-1	CASSLSSGGWNEQFF
TRBV3-1/TRBV3-2	TRBJ2-3	CASSPGGTDTQYF
TRBV7-9	TRBJ1-2	CASSLAGDYGYTF
TRBV3-1/TRBV3-2	TRBJ1-1	CASSQWQGSTEAFF
TRBV5-4	TRBJ1-2	CASSLDSGRYTF
TRBV2	TRBJ1-5	CASSLQGGSAQHF
TRBV9	TRBJ2-2	CASSVEAGGIGELFF
TRBV9	TRBJ1-2	CASSGGGINYGYTF
TRBV24-1	TRBJ2-5	CATSDTYGGETQYF
TRBV5-6	TRBJ1-6	CASSLVGTGSNSPLHF